The TCR beta chain described here comes from a study of identical twins. The study, taken as a whole, reports: It was possible that invariant MAIT and iNKT cells partly confounded the zero-insertion analyses.

Healthy Caucasians provided all donations. A universal primer site was created by template switching, with the cDNA bearing unique molecular identifiers. TCRdb fed the 5' RACE reads into MiXCR, producing one record per CDR3 protein. The sample lists some 1,700,000 distinct CDR3 sequences; under 35% were seen once. Note on this clonotype: What it recognizes is unknown.

CDR3 length equals 12 residues. Germline CDR1 LNHDA, CDR2 SQIVND (reference sequence). V trimming: 5 bases; J trimming: 8 bases; junction bases outside the gene matches: 4. The receptor's source is a newborn girl in good health. The rearrangement uses TRBV19 and TRBJ1-2, with 8 bases identical to TRBD1. Sample: cord blood. The CDR3 region has the DNA TGTGCCAGTAGTGCAGGGGGCAGAGGCTACACCTTC. It encodes CASSAGGRGYTF.